This T cell receptor beta chain comes out of a study of CD8 T cells in Susac syndrome (dated by TCRdb to the late 2010s). Turning to the overall study: Whether CD8+ T cell activation and differentiation in Susac syndrome was antigen driven was tested using repertoire sequencing. CD8+ T cell repertoire clonality was compared between eleven to twelve healthy donors, some 14 Susac syndrome patients and roughly 15 multiple sclerosis patients.

Broad study findings and their caveats: The study acknowledged that relatively few individuals were included in the TCR sequencing and HLA analysis.

The germline V gene sets CDR1 to SGHTA and CDR2 to FQGNSA. The CDR3 spans 18 residues, from the cysteine through the phenylalanine. This entry keeps only the CDR3 DNA: 54 bases, framed from base 1. Ends trimmed: V by 5 bases, J by 2 bases; bases unmatched to a gene: 12. Peripheral blood CD8+ and CD4+ T cells from healthy donors, Susac syndrome patients and multiple sclerosis patients were profiled by high-throughput TCR beta sequencing. The healthy donors served as controls matched for age and sex. Bulk CD8+ and CD4+ T cells were purified magnetically by negative isolation, whereas CD8+ TEMRA cells were enriched by FACS. Blood was drawn into EDTA tubes, processed within 24 hours, and PBMCs were isolated by density gradient centrifugation. PBMCs destined for TCR sequencing were cryopreserved in liquid nitrogen and later thawed in a 37 °C water bath. The sorted or isolated CD4+, CD8+ and CD8+ TEMRA cells had a purity of 90% or higher.

RNA was extracted using the RNeasy kit, and roughly 0.45 to 1 microgram was reverse transcribed with random hexamers. The immunoSEQ multiplex PCR assay, which covers 54 Vbeta and 13 Jbeta segments, was used to amplify TCR beta CDR3 regions. To correct PCR amplification bias, a synthetic template baseline was used for both primer optimization and computational correction. In the source study's methods: Only productive sequences were kept, with reads annotated to V, D and J genes according to IMGT and analyzed in immunoSEQ Analyzer. Clonality was computed as one minus Shannon entropy normalized by log2 of the number of productive unique sequences. For each patient and control, public and private clones were evaluated within the 100 most prevalent clones. Clones were defined as Susac-specific when absent from the healthy and MS cohorts, from over a thousand published viral clones and from other ImmuneACCESS disease sequences. TCRdb cleaned the public reads at Q25 with fastp, built clones with MiXCR and kept in-frame beta chains. Rows with a matching CDR3 protein are joined into one entry that keeps the most common DNA and genes. TCRdb's processing, not the study's, gives the V and J calls here. A total of about 120,000 distinct CDR3 sequences appear in this sample, less than 95% of them only once. The ten largest make up roughly 0.12% of the sample.

Regarding this clonotype: Its specific antigen is unknown. The record has no base qualities; no much larger clone is one base away.

The source material was CD8+ T cells from PBMCs. This clonotype originated in a human donor in good health. The chain is encoded by TRBV7-2 joined to TRBJ2-7, with 13 bases aligning to TRBD2. The bases read TGTGCCAGCAGCCCGGGACTAGCGGGACCTTATTATACCTACGAGCAGTACTTC. Its translation reads: CASSPGLAGPYYTYEQYF.